This T cell receptor (beta chain) emerged from a study of shared clonotypes between healthy human individuals. Concerning this clone itself: What it binds is unknown.

Study-wide points: About 5.2% was the fraction of naive CD4 clonotypes found shared across several donors. Naive subsets tended to show greater estimated richness than memory subsets. Clonotype sharing among donors was thought likely to change with sequencing depth.

CDR1 is MNHEY and CDR2 is SVGAGI in the germline V gene. Unmatched junction bases numbered 6, after V lost 8 bases and J lost 1 base. The CDR3 is 14 amino acids. The repertoire was sequenced with immunoSEQ multiplex PCR; TCRdb's copy has only in-frame clones and lacks some. Among fewer than 1.8 million clones, around 98.5% were seen once, and the ten largest hold under 0.45%. J is TRBJ2-7 and V is TRBV6-5; 9 nucleotides line up with TRBD1. This receptor was taken from a man aged 25 to 45 in good health. Sequenced: naive CD4+ T cells sorted from blood. Subset in this sample: CD45RA+ positively selected. The CDR3 DNA reads TGTGCCAGCGGGCACAGGGGGCAATCCTACGAGCAGTACTTC. Its protein product is CASGHRGQSYEQYF.